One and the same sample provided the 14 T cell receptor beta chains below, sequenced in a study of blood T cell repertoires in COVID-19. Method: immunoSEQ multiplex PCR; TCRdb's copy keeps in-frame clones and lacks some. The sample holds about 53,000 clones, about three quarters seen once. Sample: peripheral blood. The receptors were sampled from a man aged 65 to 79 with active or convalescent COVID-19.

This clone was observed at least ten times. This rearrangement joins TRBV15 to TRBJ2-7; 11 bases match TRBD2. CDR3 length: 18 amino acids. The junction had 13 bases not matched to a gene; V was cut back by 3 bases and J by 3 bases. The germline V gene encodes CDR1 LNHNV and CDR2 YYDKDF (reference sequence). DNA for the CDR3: TGTGCCACCAGCAGGCAGAGAGGGACTAGCGGTAGACACTACGAGCAGTACTTC. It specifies CATSRQRGTSGRHYEQYF.

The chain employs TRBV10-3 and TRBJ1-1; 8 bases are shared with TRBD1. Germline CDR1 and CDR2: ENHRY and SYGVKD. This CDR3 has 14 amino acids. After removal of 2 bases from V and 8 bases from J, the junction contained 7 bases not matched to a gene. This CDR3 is CAISERDRPSEAFF. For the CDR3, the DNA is TGTGCCATCAGTGAGCGGGACAGGCCCTCAGAAGCTTTCTTT.

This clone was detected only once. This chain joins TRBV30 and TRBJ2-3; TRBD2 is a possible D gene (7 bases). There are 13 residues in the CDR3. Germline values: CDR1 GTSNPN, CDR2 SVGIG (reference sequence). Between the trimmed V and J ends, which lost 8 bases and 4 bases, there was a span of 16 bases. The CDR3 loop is CAGGAEGPDTQYF. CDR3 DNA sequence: TGTGCCGGGGGGGCGGAGGGCCCAGATACGCAGTATTTT.

The CDR3 DNA reads as TGTGCCAGCAGTCGAGATGCCGTACCCGGGGGTGGCTACACCTTC. Translation gives CASSRDAVPGGGYTF. The chain joins TRBV5-5 to TRBJ1-2; D is perhaps TRBD1 (5 bases). V was pared by 5 bases and J by 7 bases, with 21 bases between. Per germline, CDR1 SGHKS and CDR2 YYEKEE (reference sequence). The CDR3 spans 15 residues.

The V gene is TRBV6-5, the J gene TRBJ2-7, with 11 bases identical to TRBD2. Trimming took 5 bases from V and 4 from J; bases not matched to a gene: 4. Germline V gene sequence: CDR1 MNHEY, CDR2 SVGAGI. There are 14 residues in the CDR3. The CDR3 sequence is CASSIAGGQYEQYF. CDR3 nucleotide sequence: TGTGCCAGCAGTATAGCGGGGGGGCAATACGAGCAGTACTTC.

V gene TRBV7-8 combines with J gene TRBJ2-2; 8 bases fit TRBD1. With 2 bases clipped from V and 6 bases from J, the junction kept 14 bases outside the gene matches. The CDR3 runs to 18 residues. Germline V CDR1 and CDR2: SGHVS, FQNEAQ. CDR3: CASSLKRDQGALSGELFF. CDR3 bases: TGTGCCAGCAGCTTAAAACGGGACCAGGGGGCGCTTTCCGGGGAGCTGTTTTTT.

The CDR3, as DNA: TGTGCCAGTAGTATGCCAGGGTACGGCTACACCTTC. This encodes CASSMPGYGYTF. J is TRBJ1-2 and V is TRBV19; possible D gene TRBD1, 5 bases. This CDR3 region has 12 residues. V lost 3 bases and J lost 8, with 10 bases in between. Germline V gives CDR1 LNHDA, CDR2 SQIVND (reference sequence).

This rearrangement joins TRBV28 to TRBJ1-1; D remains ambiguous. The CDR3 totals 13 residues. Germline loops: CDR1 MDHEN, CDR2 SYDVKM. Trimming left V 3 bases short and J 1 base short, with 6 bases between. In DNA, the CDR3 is TGTGCCAGCAGTTTTCTTAGGAACACTGAAGCTTTCTTT. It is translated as CASSFLRNTEAFF.

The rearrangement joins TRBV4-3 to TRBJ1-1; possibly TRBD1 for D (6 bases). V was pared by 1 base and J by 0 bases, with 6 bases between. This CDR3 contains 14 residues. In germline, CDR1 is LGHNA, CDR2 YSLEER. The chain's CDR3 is CASSQGDMNTEAFF. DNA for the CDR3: TGCGCCAGCAGCCAAGGGGACATGAACACTGAAGCTTTCTTT.

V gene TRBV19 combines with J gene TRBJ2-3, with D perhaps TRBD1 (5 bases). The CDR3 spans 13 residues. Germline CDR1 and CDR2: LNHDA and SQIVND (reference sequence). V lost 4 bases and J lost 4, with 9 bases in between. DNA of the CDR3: TGTGCCAGTAGTACGGACACCGCAGATACGCAGTATTTT. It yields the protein CASSTDTADTQYF.

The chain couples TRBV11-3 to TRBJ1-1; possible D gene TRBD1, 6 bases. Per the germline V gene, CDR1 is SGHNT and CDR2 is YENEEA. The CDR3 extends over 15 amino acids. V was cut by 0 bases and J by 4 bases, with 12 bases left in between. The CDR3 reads CASSLEGGQGTEAFF. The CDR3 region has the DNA TGTGCCAGCAGCTTAGAGGGGGGGCAGGGCACTGAAGCTTTCTTT.

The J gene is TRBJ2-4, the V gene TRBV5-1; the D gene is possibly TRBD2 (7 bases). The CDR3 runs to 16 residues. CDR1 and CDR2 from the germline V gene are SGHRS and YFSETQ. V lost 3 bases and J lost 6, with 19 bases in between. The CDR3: CASSSGAGDPGNIQYF. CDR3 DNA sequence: TGCGCCAGCAGCTCGGGGGCGGGAGATCCGGGAAACATTCAGTACTTC.

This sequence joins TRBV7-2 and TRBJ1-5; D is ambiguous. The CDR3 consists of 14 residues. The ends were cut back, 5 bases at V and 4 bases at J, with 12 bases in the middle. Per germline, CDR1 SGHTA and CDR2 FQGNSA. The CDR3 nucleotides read TGTGCCAGCAGCGAGCGGGGAGGGAATCAGCCCCAGCATTTT. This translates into CASSERGGNQPQHF.

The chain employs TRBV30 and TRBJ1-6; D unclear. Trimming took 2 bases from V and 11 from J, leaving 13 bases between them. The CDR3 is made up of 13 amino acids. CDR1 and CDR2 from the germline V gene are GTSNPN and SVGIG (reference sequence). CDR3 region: CAWSPSQEAPLHF. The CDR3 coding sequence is TGTGCCTGGAGTCCGAGTCAAGAGGCACCCCTCCACTTT.